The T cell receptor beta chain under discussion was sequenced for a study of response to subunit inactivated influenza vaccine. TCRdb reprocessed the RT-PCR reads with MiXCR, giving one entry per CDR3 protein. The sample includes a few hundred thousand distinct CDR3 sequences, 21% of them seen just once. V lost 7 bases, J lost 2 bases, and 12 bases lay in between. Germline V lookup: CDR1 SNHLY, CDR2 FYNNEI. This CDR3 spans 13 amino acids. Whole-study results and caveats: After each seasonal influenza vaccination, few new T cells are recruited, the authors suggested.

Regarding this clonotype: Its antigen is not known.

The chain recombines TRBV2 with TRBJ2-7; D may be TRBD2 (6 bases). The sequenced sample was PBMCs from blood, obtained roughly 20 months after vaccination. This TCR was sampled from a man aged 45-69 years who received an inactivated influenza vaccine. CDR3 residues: CASTGLNTYEQYF. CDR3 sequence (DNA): TGTGCCAGCACGGGACTCAACACCTACGAGCAGTACTTC.